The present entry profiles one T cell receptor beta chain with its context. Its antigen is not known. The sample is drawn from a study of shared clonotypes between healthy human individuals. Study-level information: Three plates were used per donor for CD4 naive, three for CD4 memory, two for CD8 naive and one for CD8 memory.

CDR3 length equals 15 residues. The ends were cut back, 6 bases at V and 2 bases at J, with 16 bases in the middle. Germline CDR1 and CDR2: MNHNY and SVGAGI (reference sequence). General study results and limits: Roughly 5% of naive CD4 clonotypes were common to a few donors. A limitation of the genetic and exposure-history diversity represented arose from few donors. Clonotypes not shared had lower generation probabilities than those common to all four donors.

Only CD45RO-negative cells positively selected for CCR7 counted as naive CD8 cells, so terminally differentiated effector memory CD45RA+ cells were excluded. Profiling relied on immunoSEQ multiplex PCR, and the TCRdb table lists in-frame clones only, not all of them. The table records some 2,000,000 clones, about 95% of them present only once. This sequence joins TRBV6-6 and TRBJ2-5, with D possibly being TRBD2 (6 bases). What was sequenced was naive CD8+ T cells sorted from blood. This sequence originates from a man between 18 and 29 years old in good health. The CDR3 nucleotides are TGTGCCAGCAGCTCCTGGGGGGAGACTCAAGAGACCCAGTACTTC. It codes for CASSSWGETQETQYF.